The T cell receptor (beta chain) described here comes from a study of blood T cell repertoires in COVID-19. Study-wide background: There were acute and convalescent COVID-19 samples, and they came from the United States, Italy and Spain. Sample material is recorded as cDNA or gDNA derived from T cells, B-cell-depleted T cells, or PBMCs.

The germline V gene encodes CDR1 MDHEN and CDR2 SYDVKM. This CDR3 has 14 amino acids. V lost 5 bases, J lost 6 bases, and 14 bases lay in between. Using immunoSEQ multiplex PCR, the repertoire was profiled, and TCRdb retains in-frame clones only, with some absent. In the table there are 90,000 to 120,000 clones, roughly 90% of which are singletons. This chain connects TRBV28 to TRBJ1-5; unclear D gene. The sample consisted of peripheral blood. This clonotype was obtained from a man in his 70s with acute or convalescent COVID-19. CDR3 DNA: TGTGCCAGCAGTACCCCGGGTTCTACTCAGCCCCAGCATTTT. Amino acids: CASSTPGSTQPQHF.